These 23 T cell receptor beta chains share one sample of origin, sequenced in a study of T cells after yellow fever vaccination. In TCRdb, the 5' RACE reads were re-called with MiXCR into one record per CDR3 protein. The table shows some 120,000 distinct CDR3 sequences, with 12% to 15% occurring only once. This material consisted of CD8+ T cells sorted from PBMCs, taken 5 days after the yellow fever booster vaccination. Receptors originate from a young man who received the YFV17D yellow fever vaccine.

The chain employs TRBV7-2 and TRBJ1-5; no clear D. The CDR3 consists of 14 residues. The V and J ends lost 2 bases and 4 bases respectively, with 9 bases between them. Germline V gene lookup returns CDR1 SGHTA and CDR2 FQGNSA. DNA for the CDR3: TGTGCCAGCAGCTTACCAGTTCCTAATCAGCCCCAGCATTTT. Its protein product is CASSLPVPNQPQHF.

The J gene is TRBJ1-2, the V gene TRBV4-2; 11 bases line up with TRBD1. The germline V gene encodes CDR1 LGHNA and CDR2 YNFKEQ. The CDR3 runs to 16 residues. The V and J ends lost 3 bases and 8 bases, in that order; junction bases with no gene match: 11. The CDR3, as DNA: TGTGCCAGCAGCCAGGGATATGGGACAGGGGGTGAGGGCTACACCTTC. It yields the protein CASSQGYGTGGEGYTF.

This clonotype was recorded many times. The chain joins TRBV4-3 to TRBJ2-7, with 11 bases lining up with TRBD2. J lost 0 bases, V lost 0 bases, and 1 base had no gene match. Germline V lookup: CDR1 LGHNA, CDR2 YSLEER. This CDR3 region has 16 residues. CDR3 nucleotides: TGCGCCAGCAGCCAAGATCTAGCGGGGGGCTCCTACGAGCAGTACTTC. Translating gives CASSQDLAGGSYEQYF.

This chain links TRBV27 with TRBJ2-7, with 8 bases lining up with TRBD1. CDR1 and CDR2 (germline): MNHEY, SMNVEV (reference sequence). The CDR3 is 15 amino acids. The junction had 15 bases not matched to a gene; V was cut back by 10 bases and J by 4 bases. The CDR3 nucleotides read TGTGCCACCCGGTCGACAGGGGATCGTGGGTACGAGCAGTACTTC. Translated: CATRSTGDRGYEQYF.

This clonotype was seen more than once but under ten times. The rearrangement links TRBV6-5 to TRBJ1-4; D uncertain. The CDR3 sequence is 15 residues long. V was cut by 0 bases and J by 8 bases, with 13 bases left in between. Germline values: CDR1 MNHEY, CDR2 SVGAGI. Here the CDR3 reads CASSYSTYIREKLFF. The CDR3 region has the DNA TGTGCCAGCAGTTACTCGACGTACATCAGAGAAAAACTGTTTTTT.

This clonotype was seen a few times. The J gene is TRBJ2-7, the V gene TRBV12-3 or TRBV12-4, with D perhaps matching TRBD1 or TRBD2 (6 bases each). The CDR3 consists of 16 residues. Trimming removed 3 bases from V and 6 bases from J, with 21 bases in between. CDR3 residues: CASSFAGGYYGGEQYF. In nucleotides, the CDR3 is TGTGCCAGCAGTTTCGCCGGGGGCTATTATGGGGGCGAGCAGTACTTC.

V is TRBV7-9 and J is TRBJ1-1; D is unclear. CDR1 is SEHNR and CDR2 is FQNEAQ in the germline V gene (reference sequence). V lost 5 bases and J 2 bases, leaving 12 bases between the germline ends. The CDR3 sequence is 14 residues long. CDR3 sequence reads: CASSQTLLNTEAFF. CDR3 nucleotide sequence: TGTGCCAGCAGCCAAACTCTACTTAACACTGAAGCTTTCTTT.

The rearrangement joins TRBV5-4 to TRBJ2-1, with unresolved D. The germline V gene encodes CDR1 SGHNT and CDR2 YYREEE (reference sequence). There are 15 residues in the CDR3. V lost 4 bases and J 1 base, leaving 12 bases between the germline ends. The CDR3 region is CASSLVLGSYNEQFF. CDR3 DNA sequence: TGTGCCAGCAGCCTAGTTTTGGGGTCCTACAATGAGCAGTTCTTC.

The chain links TRBV29-1 to TRBJ2-5, with D uncertain. This CDR3 has 10 amino acids. With 4 bases removed from V and 5 bases from J, the gap between germline ends came to 5 bases. Germline loops: CDR1 SQVTM, CDR2 ANQGSEA. CDR3 bases: TGCAGCGTTGTAGGGGAGACCCAGTACTTC. It translates to CSVVGETQYF.

This clonotype was detected only a few times. V and J are TRBV7-9 and TRBJ1-6, with D maybe TRBD1 (6 bases). The ends were cut back, 6 bases at V and 5 bases at J, with 11 bases in the middle. The CDR3 spans 14 residues. Per the germline V gene, CDR1 is SEHNR and CDR2 is FQNEAQ (reference sequence). The CDR3 nucleotides read TGTGCCAGCAGGCTACAGGGCGATAATTCACCCCTCCACTTT. It specifies CASRLQGDNSPLHF.

The chain recombines TRBV4-3 with TRBJ2-2; tentatively, D is TRBD2 (5 bases). Deletions cut 3 bases from V and 5 bases from J, with 16 bases between. Germline V gene lookup returns CDR1 LGHNA and CDR2 YSLEER. The CDR3 has 16 residues. As DNA, the CDR3 is TGCGCCAGCAGCCATTATCGGGATGTGGGTACCGGGGAGCTGTTTTTT. Translating gives CASSHYRDVGTGELFF.

This clonotype was counted at least ten times. V is TRBV4-2 and J is TRBJ2-2; 9 bases align to TRBD2. The CDR3 covers 13 residues. Germline values: CDR1 LGHNA, CDR2 YNFKEQ. After removal of 4 bases from V and 6 bases from J, the junction contained 0 bases not matched to a gene. The CDR3: CASSRGGAGELFF. CDR3 nucleotide sequence: TGTGCCAGCAGCCGCGGGGGGGCCGGGGAGCTGTTTTTT.

The chain is built from TRBV7-9 and TRBJ1-5; 7 bases map to TRBD1. The CDR3 is made up of 15 amino acids. V lost 5 bases, J lost 6 bases, and 10 bases stayed unmatched. Germline V gene sequence: CDR1 SEHNR, CDR2 FQNEAQ (reference sequence). The CDR3 sequence is CASSRSGGGSQPQHF. In DNA form, the CDR3 reads TGTGCCAGCAGCCGCAGTGGAGGGGGCAGTCAGCCCCAGCATTTT.

The table lists this clonotype with many counts. The chain links TRBV7-9 to TRBJ2-1; the D gene is possibly TRBD2 (7 bases). This CDR3 contains 15 residues. The ends were cut back, 4 bases at V and 9 bases at J, with 19 bases in the middle. Germline CDR1 SEHNR, CDR2 FQNEAQ (reference sequence). CDR3: CASSSIVRGAAEQFF. The CDR3 DNA is TGTGCCAGCAGCTCCATTGTCCGGGGGGCCGCTGAGCAGTTCTTC.

The genes are TRBV20-1 and TRBJ2-5; D remains unclear. Trimming stripped 1 base from V and 2 bases from J, with 8 bases between. This CDR3 has 13 residues. Germline V gene data show CDR1 as DFQATT and CDR2 as SNEGSKA (reference sequence). The CDR3 reads CSARGDSQETQYF. The CDR3 DNA follows: TGCAGTGCTAGAGGAGATAGTCAAGAGACCCAGTACTTC.

CDR3 sequence: CASSRSPGINQPQHF. The CDR3 DNA reads as TGCGCCAGCAGCCGTAGCCCCGGCATCAATCAGCCCCAGCATTTT. The chain carries TRBV4-1 and TRBJ1-5; no firm D call. The CDR3 length is 15 residues. Trimming took 4 bases from V and 3 from J, leaving 13 bases between them. Germline values: CDR1 MGHRA, CDR2 YSYEKL.

The gene calls are TRBV11-2 and TRBJ2-1; unclear D gene. This CDR3 spans 13 amino acids. V was clipped by 2 bases and J by 6 bases, with 8 bases between them. Per the germline V gene, CDR1 is SGHAT and CDR2 is FQNNGV. This CDR3 reads CASSLRGSNEQFF. The CDR3 DNA is TGTGCCAGCAGCTTAAGAGGATCCAATGAGCAGTTCTTC.

This clonotype occurred a few times. The CDR3 is CASSPQAKRGPGTEAFF. CDR3 nucleotide sequence: TGTGCCAGCAGTCCCCAGGCGAAAAGGGGCCCAGGCACTGAAGCTTTCTTT. The chain has TRBV12-3 or TRBV12-4 and TRBJ1-1; D might be TRBD1 (5 bases). The CDR3 sequence is 17 residues long. Trimming removed 5 bases from V and 4 bases from J, with 23 bases in between.

This clonotype was counted only a few times. CDR3 residues: CASSQGVPDTQYF. Written as DNA, the CDR3 is TGCGCCAGCAGCCAAGGGGTCCCAGATACGCAGTATTTT. The V and J genes are TRBV4-1 and TRBJ2-3; D is undetermined. V dropped 1 base and J dropped 4 bases, with 6 bases sitting between them. The CDR3 sequence is 13 residues long. Germline V gene lookup returns CDR1 MGHRA and CDR2 YSYEKL.

This clonotype was picked up a small number of times. This chain uses TRBV4-1 with TRBJ2-2; D is possibly TRBD1 (5 bases). This CDR3 spans 15 amino acids. Trimming left V 7 bases short and J 6 bases short, with 18 bases between. CDR1 and CDR2 from the germline V gene are MGHRA and YSYEKL. The CDR3: CASNTAQGSAGELFF. In DNA form, the CDR3 reads TGCGCCAGCAACACCGCTCAGGGTTCCGCCGGGGAGCTGTTTTTT.

The CDR3 region has the DNA TGTGCCAGCAGTACGCAAAGCCCGGGGATTGAGCAGTTCTTC. This encodes CASSTQSPGIEQFF. The chain carries TRBV12-3 or TRBV12-4 and TRBJ2-1, with D possibly being TRBD2 (5 bases). The CDR3 sequence is 14 residues long. Trimming left V 5 bases short and J 9 bases short, with 17 bases between.

This clonotype was observed a few times. V and J are TRBV6-2 or TRBV6-3 and TRBJ2-3, with TRBD2 matching 9 bases. Germline V gene data show CDR1 as MNHEY and CDR2 as SVGEGT. The CDR3 sequence is 16 residues long. The V and J ends lost 6 bases and 2 bases, in that order; junction bases with no gene match: 9. The CDR3 protein is CASSRRGLAYTDTQYF. The CDR3 coding sequence is TGTGCCAGCAGCCGTAGGGGACTAGCTTACACAGATACGCAGTATTTT.

In its sample, this clonotype was seen many times. The rearrangement uses TRBV9 and TRBJ2-2, with D unclear. Per germline, CDR1 SGDLS and CDR2 YYNGEE. The CDR3 extends over 11 amino acids. Trimming cost V 3 bases and J 4 bases, with 1 base left between them. CDR3 DNA sequence: TGTGCCAGCAGCGGCACCGGGGAGCTGTTTTTT. Translation gives CASSGTGELFF.